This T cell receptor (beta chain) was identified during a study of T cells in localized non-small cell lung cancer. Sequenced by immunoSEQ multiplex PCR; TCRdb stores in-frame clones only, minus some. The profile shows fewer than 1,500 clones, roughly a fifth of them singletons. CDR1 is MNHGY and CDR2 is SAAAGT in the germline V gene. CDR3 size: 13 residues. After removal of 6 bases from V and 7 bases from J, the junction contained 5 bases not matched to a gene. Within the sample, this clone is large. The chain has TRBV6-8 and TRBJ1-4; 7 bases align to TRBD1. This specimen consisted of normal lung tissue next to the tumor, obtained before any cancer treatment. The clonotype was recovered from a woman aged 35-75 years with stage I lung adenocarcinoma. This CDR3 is CASRREGAEKLFF. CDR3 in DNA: TGTGCCAGCAGGAGGGAGGGGGCTGAAAAACTGTTTTTT.